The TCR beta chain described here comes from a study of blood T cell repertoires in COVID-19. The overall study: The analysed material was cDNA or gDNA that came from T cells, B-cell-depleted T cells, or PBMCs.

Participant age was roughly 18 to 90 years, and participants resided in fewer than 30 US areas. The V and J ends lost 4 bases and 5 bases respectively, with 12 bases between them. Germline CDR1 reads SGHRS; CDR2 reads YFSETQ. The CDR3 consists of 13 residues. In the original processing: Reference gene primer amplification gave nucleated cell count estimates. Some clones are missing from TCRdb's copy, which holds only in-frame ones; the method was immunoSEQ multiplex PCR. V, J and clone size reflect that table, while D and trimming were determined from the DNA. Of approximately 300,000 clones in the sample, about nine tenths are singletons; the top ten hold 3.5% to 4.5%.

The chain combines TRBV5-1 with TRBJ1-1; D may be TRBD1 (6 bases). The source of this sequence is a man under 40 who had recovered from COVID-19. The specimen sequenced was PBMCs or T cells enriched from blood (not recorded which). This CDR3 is CASSVWTATEAFF. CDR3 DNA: TGCGCCAGCAGCGTGTGGACAGCAACTGAAGCTTTCTTT.